Detailed here is one T cell receptor beta chain. Germline V CDR1 and CDR2: SGHTA, FQGTGA. CDR3 length: 15 amino acids. V lost 5 bases to trimming and J lost 0 bases; unmatched junction nucleotides: 4. This record comes from a study of blood T cell repertoires in COVID-19. Study in general: Both acute and convalescent COVID-19 samples were obtained from the United States, Italy and Spain.

Clones were sequenced by immunoSEQ multiplex PCR, and TCRdb holds only the in-frame ones, with some missing. The sample shows around 100,000 clones, 80% to 95% of them seen only once. The rearrangement joins TRBV7-3 to TRBJ2-1, with 7 bases aligning to TRBD2. This TCR was recovered from a man between 60 and 75 years old with acute or convalescent COVID-19. Material: peripheral blood. CDR3 protein: CASSPSGGSYNEQFF. Here the CDR3 DNA reads TGTGCCAGCAGCCCCTCGGGGGGCTCCTACAATGAGCAGTTCTTC.